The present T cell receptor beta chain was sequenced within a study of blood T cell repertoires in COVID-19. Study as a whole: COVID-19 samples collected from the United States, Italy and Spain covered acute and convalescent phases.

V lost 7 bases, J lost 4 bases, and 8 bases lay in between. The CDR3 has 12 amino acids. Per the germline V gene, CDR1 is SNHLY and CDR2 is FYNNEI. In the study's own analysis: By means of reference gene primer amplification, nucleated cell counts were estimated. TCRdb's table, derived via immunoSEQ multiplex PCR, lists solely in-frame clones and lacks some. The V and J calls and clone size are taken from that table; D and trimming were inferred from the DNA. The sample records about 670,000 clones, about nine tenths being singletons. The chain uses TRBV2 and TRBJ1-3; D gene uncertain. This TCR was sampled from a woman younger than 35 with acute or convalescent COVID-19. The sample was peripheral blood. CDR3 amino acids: CASKGGGNTIYF. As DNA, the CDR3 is TGTGCCAGCAAGGGAGGAGGAAACACCATATATTTT. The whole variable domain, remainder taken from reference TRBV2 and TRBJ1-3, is EPEVTQTPSHQVTQMGQEVILRCVPISNHLYFYWYRQILGQKVEFLVSFYNNEISEKSEIFDDQFSVERPDGSNFTLKIRSTKLEDSAMYFCASKGGGNTIYFGEGSWLTVV.